The clone carrying this TCR beta chain was recorded a few times. The data were taken from a study of technical replicates of blood from a few donors. Some clones are missing from TCRdb's copy, which holds only in-frame ones; the method was immunoSEQ multiplex PCR. Here the sample spans 65,000 to 85,000 clones, 80% to 95% being singletons. The CDR3 length is 14 residues. V gave up 10 bases and J gave up 1 base, with 17 bases separating them. CDR1 and CDR2 from the germline V gene are MNHEY and SVGAGI. The sample consisted of T cells isolated from PBMCs. The gene calls are TRBV6-5 and TRBJ2-7, with D tentatively TRBD2 (5 bases). This sequence was found in a human donor in good health. In nucleotides, the CDR3 is TGTGCCACCGAGGGTTCGGGCGGGTCCTACGAGCAGTACTTC. Translation: CATEGSGGSYEQYF.